What follows are 29 T cell receptor beta chains derived from one specimen sequenced in a study of OX40 agonist ivuxolimab in advanced cancers. Clones were sequenced by immunoSEQ multiplex PCR, and TCRdb holds only the in-frame ones, with some missing. The table lists around 68,000 clones, about 90% of them singletons, with around 0.31% in the top ten. The sample consisted of CD4+ or CD8+ T cells sorted from blood, taken in a trial of the OX40 agonist ivuxolimab. The receptors come from an adult with an advanced solid tumor such as melanoma, head and neck, liver or kidney cancer.

This clone has just one count. The rearrangement uses TRBV5-1 and TRBJ1-2; D is possibly TRBD1 (6 bases). Trimming shortened V by 2 bases and J by 4 bases, and 12 bases separated the two germline ends. The germline V gene encodes CDR1 SGHRS and CDR2 YFSETQ. This CDR3 is 14 amino acids long. CDR3: CASSLQGFRYGYTF. The DNA of the CDR3 is TGCGCCAGCAGCTTACAGGGATTTCGCTATGGCTACACCTTC.

The chain joins TRBV11-2 to TRBJ2-7; TRBD1 matches 7 bases. The ends lost 0 bases at V and 13 bases at J; junction bases unmatched: 12. The CDR3 consists of 14 residues. Germline V gene data show CDR1 as SGHAT and CDR2 as FQNNGV. CDR3 residues: CASSLEAQGPPSYF. CDR3 sequence (DNA): TGTGCCAGCAGCTTAGAGGCACAGGGGCCCCCCAGTTACTTC.

The rearrangement uses TRBV15 and TRBJ2-3, with D perhaps TRBD1 or TRBD2 (5 bases each). The CDR3 runs 15 residues. Trimming took 1 base from V and 2 from J, leaving 10 bases between them. Per germline, CDR1 LNHNV and CDR2 YYDKDF (reference sequence). CDR3 protein: CATSRVRGPTDTQYF. The CDR3 DNA follows: TGTGCCACCAGCAGAGTGAGGGGCCCCACAGATACGCAGTATTTT.

This sequence joins TRBV5-1 and TRBJ2-2, with 7 positions matching TRBD1. V gave up 4 bases and J gave up 1 base; unmatched junction bases: 7. Germline CDR1 is SGHRS and CDR2 is YFSETQ. This CDR3 spans 16 amino acids. CDR3 bases: TGCGCCAGCAGCCCCGGACAGGTTCAGAACACCGGGGAGCTGTTTTTT. Translation gives CASSPGQVQNTGELFF. The full variable domain, in which reference TRBV5-1 and TRBJ2-2 provide the parts outside the CDR3, is KAGVTQTPRYLIKTRGQQVTLSCSPISGHRSVSWYQQTPGQGLQFLFEYFSETQRNKGNFPGRFSGRQFSNSRSEMNVSTLELGDSALYLCASSPGQVQNTGELFFGEGSRLTVL.

Here the CDR3 DNA reads TGTGCCAGCAGCTTCGGGACTAGCGGGAGGAGGATAGGCAATGAGCAGTTCTTC. Translated: CASSFGTSGRRIGNEQFF. The chain combines TRBV7-2 with TRBJ2-1, with 15 nucleotides matching TRBD2. Germline V lookup: CDR1 SGHTA, CDR2 FQGNSA. Trimming removed 3 bases from V and 6 bases from J; junction bases left unmatched: 9. The CDR3 spans 18 residues. Filled out from reference TRBV7-2 and TRBJ2-1, the complete variable domain reads GAGVSQSPSNKVTEKGKDVELRCDPISGHTALYWYRQSLGQGLEFLIYFQGNSAPDKSGLPSDRFSAERTGGSVSTLTIQRTQQEDSAVYLCASSFGTSGRRIGNEQFFGPGTRLTVL.

CDR3 loop: CASSERQATNTGELFF. The CDR3 DNA follows: TGTGCCAGCAGTGAAAGGCAGGCTACGAACACCGGGGAGCTGTTTTTT. This chain links TRBV6-1 with TRBJ2-2, with D unresolved. This CDR3 has 16 residues. The V end was cut by 2 bases, the J end by 0 bases, with 10 bases between. CDR1 is MNHNS and CDR2 is SASEGT in the germline V gene.

This sequence joins TRBV27 and TRBJ2-5; 11 nucleotides line up with TRBD1. Looked up from germline, CDR1 is MNHEY and CDR2 is SMNVEV (reference sequence). The junction had 2 bases not matched to a gene; V was cut back by 3 bases and J by 5 bases. The CDR3 loop spans 14 amino acids. CDR3 residues: CASSFGTGGETQYF. In DNA form, the CDR3 reads TGTGCCAGCAGTTTCGGGACAGGGGGGGAGACCCAGTACTTC.

The chain carries TRBV4-1 and TRBJ2-1, with D perhaps matching TRBD2 (5 bases). The CDR3 runs 14 residues. CDR1 is MGHRA and CDR2 is YSYEKL in the germline V gene. Deletions cut 0 bases from V and 6 bases from J, with 9 bases between. CDR3: CASSQDWAGNEQFF. For the CDR3, the DNA is TGCGCCAGCAGCCAAGATTGGGCGGGCAATGAGCAGTTCTTC.

The table lists this clone with a few counts. This chain links TRBV28 with TRBJ2-7; no clear D. The CDR3 has 13 residues. CDR1 MDHEN and CDR2 SYDVKM come from the germline V gene. Trimming stripped 0 bases from V and 2 bases from J, with 5 bases between. The CDR3 DNA follows: TGTGCCAGCAGTTTATGGCAGGCCTACGAGCAGTACTTC. It is translated as CASSLWQAYEQYF.

The V and J genes are TRBV13 and TRBJ2-1; 10 bases fit TRBD2. V was clipped by 5 bases and J by 7 bases; unmatched bases: 11. CDR1 is PRHDT and CDR2 is FYEKMQ in the germline V gene (reference sequence). The CDR3 runs to 16 residues. The CDR3 bases are TGTGCCAGCAGCCCCCCATGGGGTAGCGGGAGGAATGAGCAGTTCTTC. As protein: CASSPPWGSGRNEQFF.

V gene TRBV10-3 combines with J gene TRBJ2-7; 16 positions match TRBD2. There are 19 residues in the CDR3. Germline CDR1 ENHRY, CDR2 SYGVKD. Trimming cost V 10 bases and J 2 bases; bases outside gene matches: 17. In DNA form, the CDR3 reads TGTGCCAGTTGTCCGACAGCACCGGGACTAGCGGGAGGGACCTACGAGCAGTACTTC. This encodes CASCPTAPGLAGGTYEQYF.

The rearrangement uses TRBV5-1 and TRBJ2-3; 9 bases are a match to TRBD1. The germline CDR1 and CDR2 sequences are SGHRS and YFSETQ. The trim removed 2 bases at V and 0 bases at J, leaving 4 bases unmatched. This CDR3 is built from 16 residues. The CDR3 nucleotides are TGCGCCAGCAGCTTACAGGGGGCTCCTAGCACAGATACGCAGTATTTT. Protein sequence: CASSLQGAPSTDTQYF.

This clone was picked up a small number of times. The rearrangement uses TRBV9 and TRBJ1-1; no reliable D call. This CDR3 region has 12 residues. Germline V gene data show CDR1 as SGDLS and CDR2 as YYNGEE. Trimming shortened V by 5 bases and J by 7 bases, and 12 bases separated the two germline ends. The CDR3 loop reads CASRPEGLEAFF. The CDR3 DNA sequence: TGTGCCAGCAGACCCGAAGGGCTTGAAGCTTTCTTT.

This chain links TRBV18 with TRBJ1-2, with no clear D. With 3 bases removed from V and 1 base from J, the gap between germline ends came to 12 bases. The CDR3 extends over 15 amino acids. Germline V gene data show CDR1 as KGHSH and CDR2 as LQKENI. The CDR3 DNA sequence: TGTGCCAGCTCACCCCTTGACATTGTTAACTATGGCTACACCTTC. The encoded protein is CASSPLDIVNYGYTF.

The rearrangement links TRBV5-1 to TRBJ2-2, with TRBD2 as a possible D gene (6 bases). Germline CDR1 is SGHRS and CDR2 is YFSETQ. The V and J ends lost 4 bases and 2 bases respectively, with 21 bases between them. The CDR3 extends over 18 amino acids. CDR3 protein: CASSRNRDSLPNTGELFF. The CDR3 DNA follows: TGCGCCAGCAGCAGAAACCGGGACTCCTTACCCAACACCGGGGAGCTGTTTTTT.

The chain is built from TRBV19 and TRBJ1-5, with D maybe TRBD1 (6 bases). The CDR3 extends over 15 amino acids. Germline V gene sequence: CDR1 LNHDA, CDR2 SQIVND (reference sequence). V was trimmed by 4 bases and J by 7 bases, leaving 17 bases between them. CDR3 bases: TGTGCCAGTAGTACAAGGGGGGAAGTTAGCCAGCCCCAGCATTTT. It codes for CASSTRGEVSQPQHF.

This clone appeared once. The chain couples TRBV5-5 to TRBJ1-1; TRBD1 might be the D (6 bases). Per germline, CDR1 SGHKS and CDR2 YYEKEE (reference sequence). V lost 0 bases to trimming and J lost 7 bases, with 16 bases between them. CDR3 length: 15 amino acids. CDR3 nucleotide sequence: TGTGCCAGCAGCTTGGCCGGGGGGCTGGCCGGTGAAGCTTTCTTT. Its protein product is CASSLAGGLAGEAFF.

The DNA for the CDR3 is TGTGCCAGCAGTGGGAACAGGGCTGGCAATCAGCCCCAGCATTTT. Translating gives CASSGNRAGNQPQHF. The chain combines TRBV2 with TRBJ1-5; D might be TRBD1 (6 bases). Trimming cost V 4 bases and J 2 bases, with 12 bases left between them. Germline V gene data show CDR1 as SNHLY and CDR2 as FYNNEI. This CDR3 is 15 amino acids long.

This clone was observed a single time. The chain is built from TRBV10-1 and TRBJ2-3; possibly TRBD2 for D (5 bases). Germline V lookup: CDR1 WNHNN, CDR2 SYGVQD (reference sequence). The CDR3 totals 13 residues. V was shortened by 0 bases and J by 7 bases, with 8 bases between the two germline ends. CDR3 nucleotides: TGCGCCAGCAGTGAGTCTAGCGCCAATACGCAGTATTTT. It yields the protein CASSESSANTQYF.

This CDR3 reads CASSRTSGGDTQYF. The CDR3 region has the DNA TGTGCCAGCTCAAGGACTAGCGGGGGAGATACGCAGTATTTT. The gene calls are TRBV6-5 and TRBJ2-3, with 13 bases fitting TRBD2. Looked up from germline, CDR1 is MNHEY and CDR2 is SVGAGI. There are 14 residues in the CDR3. V was pared by 8 bases and J by 5 bases, with 4 bases of the junction left unmatched.

The rearrangement uses TRBV5-1 and TRBJ2-1; D unclear. The length of the CDR3 is 14 residues. V gave up 3 bases and J gave up 6 bases, with 13 bases separating them. CDR1 and CDR2 (germline): SGHRS, YFSETQ. Here the CDR3 DNA reads TGCGCCAGCAGCTACTCCCAACCACCCAATGAGCAGTTCTTC. Translating it yields CASSYSQPPNEQFF.

The chain joins TRBV4-1 to TRBJ1-3; D may be TRBD1 (6 bases). The CDR3 totals 17 residues. Germline V gene lookup returns CDR1 MGHRA and CDR2 YSYEKL. V was clipped by 0 bases and J by 0 bases, with 12 bases between them. The CDR3 bases are TGCGCCAGCAGCCAAGAGACAGGCAGTAGCTCTGGAAACACCATATATTTT. It yields the protein CASSQETGSSSGNTIYF.

J is TRBJ2-2 and V is TRBV5-1; 8 nucleotides line up with TRBD1. The germline CDR1 and CDR2 sequences are SGHRS and YFSETQ. The ends lost 2 bases at V and 4 bases at J; junction bases unmatched: 1. The CDR3 sequence is 14 residues long. This chain's CDR3 is CASSLQGGTGELFF. CDR3 DNA sequence: TGCGCCAGCAGCTTACAGGGGGGCACCGGGGAGCTGTTTTTT.

The V and J genes are TRBV29-1 and TRBJ2-7, with 9 bases fitting TRBD2. V lost 4 bases to trimming and J lost 2 bases; unmatched junction nucleotides: 3. The CDR3 consists of 13 residues. Germline lookup yields CDR1 SQVTM and CDR2 ANQGSEA. CDR3 region: CSVVLAGAYEQYF. CDR3 bases: TGCAGCGTTGTATTAGCGGGAGCCTACGAGCAGTACTTC.

This clone was seen just once. The rearrangement links TRBV29-1 to TRBJ2-3, with no clear D. The ends were cut back, 4 bases at V and 6 bases at J, with 11 bases in the middle. Germline CDR1 is SQVTM and CDR2 is ANQGSEA. The CDR3 has 12 residues. This CDR3 reads CSVVAGMDTQYF. CDR3 bases: TGCAGCGTTGTAGCTGGGATGGATACGCAGTATTTT.

The chain is built from TRBV28 and TRBJ1-2; D perhaps matches TRBD1 (5 bases). The length of the CDR3 is 13 residues. Trimming cost V 6 bases and J 8 bases, with 16 bases left between them. Germline values: CDR1 MDHEN, CDR2 SYDVKM. CDR3 coding DNA: TGTGCCAGCAGGTCCACAGGTCTCTCAGGCTACACCTTC. Its protein is CASRSTGLSGYTF.

This sequence joins TRBV9 and TRBJ2-3; perhaps TRBD2 as D (5 bases). CDR1 is SGDLS and CDR2 is YYNGEE in the germline V gene. Deletions cut 0 bases from V and 0 bases from J, with 11 bases between. The CDR3 extends over 16 amino acids. Here the CDR3 reads CASSVVGNPSTDTQYF. CDR3 bases: TGTGCCAGCAGCGTAGTCGGGAACCCTAGCACAGATACGCAGTATTTT.

The chain carries TRBV18 and TRBJ2-7, with a tentative D call TRBD1 (5 bases). Germline lookup yields CDR1 KGHSH and CDR2 LQKENI. The CDR3 has 15 amino acids. Trimming removed 3 bases at V and 8 bases at J, with 20 bases between. CDR3 in amino acids: CASSPTASPYEQQYF. Written as DNA, the CDR3 is TGTGCCAGCTCACCGACAGCCTCCCCGTATGAGCAGCAGTACTTC.

This clone was seen once. The DNA of the CDR3 is TGTGCCAGCAGCCCCGGGACTAGCGGTCCCTACGAGCAGTACTTC. Translating gives CASSPGTSGPYEQYF. This sequence joins TRBV7-2 and TRBJ2-7, with TRBD2 identical over 11 bases. V shed 5 bases, J shed 2 bases, and the junction held 5 bases outside the gene matches. The length of the CDR3 is 15 residues. The germline CDR1 and CDR2 sequences are SGHTA and FQGNSA.